This T cell receptor (beta chain) was documented in a study of blood T cells in healthy people across ages. Each donor's blood draw was roughly 9.5 milliliters of peripheral blood. A second PCR of 7 to 11 cycles used a sample-barcoded 5' primer and a J-beta primer mix. MiXCR, applied by TCRdb to the 5' RACE reads, yields one record per CDR3 protein. The data contain 500,000 to 600,000 distinct CDR3 sequences, 25% to 30% of them singletons. Germline-derived CDR1 and CDR2 are MNHNS and SASEGT. This CDR3 comprises 13 residues. V gave up 8 bases and J gave up 0 bases, with 11 bases separating them. The clonotype was recovered from a woman in her 70s in good health. Sequencing was performed on blood. The chain is built from TRBV6-1 and TRBJ2-7, with a tentative D call TRBD2 (5 bases). The CDR3 nucleotides are TGTGCCAGCCGACCGACTACCTCCTACGAGCAGTACTTC. Residues: CASRPTTSYEQYF.